The sequence of this TCR beta chain was determined in a study of regulatory T cells in long-lasting Graves disease. General study findings and limits: The work looked only at peripheral blood and did not look at thyroid tissue. Patients with persistent disease showed a bias toward TRBV28, TRBJ1-2 and TRBJ2-5.

Time point in this sample: newly diagnosed GD, antithyroid drugs for less than 3 months. There was RNA extracted from PBMCs, and the TCR library was made from it. The CDR3 is 16 residues long. Germline-derived CDR1 and CDR2 are MNHEY and SMNVEV (reference sequence). V dropped 5 bases and J dropped 6; count of bases not matched to a gene: 13. According to the study, TCR beta libraries were built with iRepertoire HTBI primers and CDR3-region Arm-PCR. TCRdb called the multiplex PCR reads again in MiXCR, with one record for every CDR3 protein. The sample includes about 500,000 distinct CDR3 sequences, around 15% of them seen just once. At least ten counts were recorded for this clonotype. Its specificity is unknown. This sample also appeared in a second study, on T cells in Graves' hyperthyroidism and ophthalmopathy. This second study says: The model anticipated ophthalmopathy a median about six months pre-onset.

The chain recombines TRBV27 with TRBJ2-7; 10 positions agree with TRBD1. Sequences were derived from peripheral blood mononuclear cells (PBMCs), sampled at new diagnosis, from a patient treated with antithyroid drugs. The receptor was derived from a man aged 40-50 years with Graves disease. CDR3: CASSPFTGQGRSEQYF. In DNA, the CDR3 is TGTGCCAGCAGTCCCTTTACGGGACAGGGGAGGTCCGAGCAGTACTTC.